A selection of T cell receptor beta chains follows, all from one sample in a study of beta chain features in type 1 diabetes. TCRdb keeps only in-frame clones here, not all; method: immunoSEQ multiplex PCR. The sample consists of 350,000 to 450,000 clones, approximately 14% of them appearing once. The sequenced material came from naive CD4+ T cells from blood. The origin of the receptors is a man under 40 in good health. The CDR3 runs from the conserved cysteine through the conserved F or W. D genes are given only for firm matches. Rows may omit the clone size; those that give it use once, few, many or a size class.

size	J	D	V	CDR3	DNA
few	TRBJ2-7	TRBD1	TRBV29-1	CSAGRDRANEQYF	TGCAGCGCCGGCCGGGACAGGGCGAACGAGCAGTACTTC
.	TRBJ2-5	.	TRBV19	CASTGRPQETQYF	TGTGCCAGTACGGGCAGACCCCAAGAGACCCAGTACTTC
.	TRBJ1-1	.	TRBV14	CASSHQGWGNTEAFF	TGTGCCAGCAGCCATCAGGGCTGGGGGAACACTGAAGCTTTCTTT
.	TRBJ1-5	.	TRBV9	CASSVDGNNQPQHF	TGTGCCAGCAGCGTAGACGGGAACAATCAGCCCCAGCATTTT
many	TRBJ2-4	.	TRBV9	CASSPLAVRDSGSIQYF	TGTGCCAGCAGCCCGCTAGCAGTCCGGGACTCGGGGAGCATTCAGTACTTC
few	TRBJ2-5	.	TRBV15	CATSREPGQETQYF	TGTGCCACCAGCAGAGAACCCGGACAGGAGACCCAGTACTTC
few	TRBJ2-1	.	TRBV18	CASSPASYNEQFF	TGTGCCAGCTCACCAGCTTCCTACAATGAGCAGTTCTTC
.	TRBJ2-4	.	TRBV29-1	CSVAGDPYYIQYF	TGCAGCGTTGCGGGTGATCCCTATTACATTCAGTACTTC
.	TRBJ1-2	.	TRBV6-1	CASSVGWTVDYGYTF	TGTGCCAGCAGTGTCGGATGGACAGTTGACTATGGCTACACCTTC
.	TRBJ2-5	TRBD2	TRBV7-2	CASSLGTSGGSQETQYF	TGTGCCAGCAGCTTAGGGACTAGCGGGGGGTCCCAAGAGACCCAGTACTTC
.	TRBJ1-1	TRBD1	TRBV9	CASSAGTGPATEAFF	TGTGCCAGCAGTGCCGGGACAGGGCCGGCCACTGAAGCTTTCTTT
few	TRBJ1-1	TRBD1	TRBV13	CASSSSTTGGTEAFF	TGTGCCAGCAGCTCCTCCACGACAGGGGGAACTGAAGCTTTCTTT
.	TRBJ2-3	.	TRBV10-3	CAIRGPDLTDTQYF	TGTGCCATCAGGGGGCCGGACCTCACAGATACGCAGTATTTT
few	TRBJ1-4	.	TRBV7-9	CASSFRGETIEKLFF	TGTGCCAGCAGCTTCCGGGGAGAGACTATCGAAAAACTGTTTTTT